This TCR beta chain was sequenced during a study of T cell responses to AZD1222 COVID-19 vaccine. A few counts support this clone. The table came from immunoSEQ multiplex PCR; TCRdb's copy has only in-frame clones and leaves some out. The table has about 97,000 clones, around nine tenths seen once. The V and J ends lost 9 bases and 7 bases respectively, with 25 bases between them. There are 16 residues in the CDR3. Germline V gene data show CDR1 as KGHSY and CDR2 as FQNENV. This sample comprised peripheral blood, obtained on day 0 of AZD1222 vaccination. The source is an adult in good health. The chain couples TRBV16 to TRBJ1-5, with D possibly matching TRBD1 (6 bases). The CDR3 region has the DNA TGTGCCAGTTCTCTCCCGCCGGGGGGCGGGGAACAGCCCCAGCATTTT. Its protein is CASSLPPGGGEQPQHF.